This T cell receptor (beta chain) was found in a study of T cells in Graves' hyperthyroidism and ophthalmopathy. Study results and limitations: Ophthalmopathy was predicted by the model a median of approximately 6 months ahead of onset. The blood repertoire included most of the expanded thyroid clonotypes above 0.001.

In its sample, this clonotype was seen many times. Its antigen is not identified. Germline assignment: CDR1 ENHRY and CDR2 SYGVKD. The CDR3 consists of 12 residues. V dropped 4 bases and J dropped 8 bases, with 9 bases sitting between them. What was amplified from RNA transcripts were TCR beta CDR3 regions. Carried out on the TCR CDR3, a first-round RT-PCR used the HTBI primer set. TCRdb reanalysed the multiplex PCR reads using MiXCR and keeps one entry per CDR3 protein. The sample carries more than 500,000 distinct CDR3 sequences, 15% to 20% recorded once. The TCR comes from a woman in her 30s with Graves' hyperthyroidism. Sequences were obtained from blood. This sequence joins TRBV10-3 and TRBJ2-1, with TRBD2 as a possible D gene (6 bases). This chain's CDR3 is CAISGAGHEQFF. The DNA for the CDR3 is TGTGCCATCAGTGGTGCGGGACATGAGCAGTTCTTC.